What follows are 3 T cell receptor beta chains derived from one specimen sequenced in a study of cytomegalovirus exposure and HLA in healthy donors. The PCR made use of 60 Vbeta and 13 Jbeta primers. TCRdb's table, derived via immunoSEQ multiplex PCR, lists solely in-frame clones and lacks some. In the table there are some 94,000 clones, around 77% of which are singletons. The specimen was PBMCs. These receptors were taken from a man aged 35-49 years in good health and CMV-seronegative.

This clone was seen a few times. This chain connects TRBV6-4 to TRBJ1-5; no clear D gene. Germline loops: CDR1 MRHNA, CDR2 SNTAGT. The CDR3 sequence is 13 residues long. V was shortened by 3 bases and J by 5 bases, with 8 bases between the two germline ends. The CDR3 sequence is CASSEGRHQPQHF. In DNA, the CDR3 is TGTGCCAGCAGTGAGGGGAGGCATCAGCCCCAGCATTTT.

The CDR3 nucleotides are TGTGCCAGCAGCCAATCAGAACCGGGACTAGCGAGTTCCTACAATGAGCAGTTCTTC. Amino acid sequence: CASSQSEPGLASSYNEQFF. This chain joins TRBV5-4 and TRBJ2-1; 10 bases are a match to TRBD2. The CDR3 has 19 amino acids. The germline V gene has CDR1 SGHNT and CDR2 YYREEE (reference sequence). V shed 4 bases, J shed 1 base, and the junction held 14 bases outside the gene matches.

The rearrangement links TRBV30 to TRBJ1-5; weak D call: TRBD1 (5 bases). CDR3 length: 15 amino acids. Germline CDR1 GTSNPN, CDR2 SVGIG (reference sequence). Trimming left V 2 bases short and J 7 bases short, with 18 bases between. The CDR3 DNA reads TGTGCCTGGAGTATTGGGGCCCAGGGTTCGCAGCCCCAGCATTTT. It is translated as CAWSIGAQGSQPQHF.